This T cell receptor beta chain was identified in a study of identical twins. Findings and caveats of the study: A cross-sectional statistical analysis, not follow-up of the same donors, supported the conclusions. Twin pairs' shared out-of-frame alpha sequences were enriched in low generation probability. Possibly, invariant MAIT and iNKT cells partly confounded zero-insertion analyses. High-abundance cord blood beta clonotypes had fewer insertions; memory repertoires showed none.

TCRdb reanalysed the 5' RACE reads using MiXCR and keeps one entry per CDR3 protein. Among roughly 250,000 distinct CDR3 sequences listed, 6.5% to 9% were seen once. This clonotype was seen many times. Antigen unknown. This sample was also put to use in a study of yellow fever vaccine responses in identical twins.

This receptor was taken from a woman in her late teens or twenties in good health. Source material: CD8+ T cells sorted from blood.

CDR3 loop: CASSQDPGGNEQFF. In nucleotides, the CDR3 is TGCGCCAGCAGCCAAGATCCCGGGGGAAATGAGCAGTTCTTC. The chain recombines TRBV4-1 with TRBJ2-1, with D possibly being TRBD2 (6 bases). This CDR3 has 14 residues. From germline, CDR1 is MGHRA and CDR2 YSYEKL. With 0 bases removed from V and 7 bases from J, the gap between germline ends came to 10 bases.